Listed here are 29 T cell receptor beta chains from one sample, sequenced in a study of blood T cell repertoires in COVID-19. Only in-frame clones appear in the TCRdb table, and some are missing; sequencing was by immunoSEQ multiplex PCR. The sample comprises over 85,000 clones, 87% of which are singletons, and 4.9% rests with the top ten. Sequencing was done on a sample of peripheral blood. The receptors come from a woman of 80 years or more with acute or convalescent COVID-19.

The chain uses TRBV2 and TRBJ1-5, with 7 bases that match TRBD1. Per the germline V gene, CDR1 is SNHLY and CDR2 is FYNNEI. CDR3 length: 15 amino acids. V lost 2 bases to trimming and J lost 4 bases; unmatched junction nucleotides: 5. The chain's CDR3 is CASSETGTANQPQHF. CDR3 nucleotides: TGTGCCAGCAGTGAAACCGGGACAGCTAATCAGCCCCAGCATTTT.

The V and J genes are TRBV5-1 and TRBJ1-3, with 11 bases aligning to TRBD1. The CDR3 has 16 residues. V lost 4 bases to trimming and J lost 3 bases; unmatched junction nucleotides: 6. From germline, CDR1 is SGHRS and CDR2 YFSETQ. CDR3: CASSGAGTGGGNTIYF. The CDR3 DNA follows: TGCGCCAGCAGCGGCGCCGGGACAGGGGGTGGAAACACCATATATTTT.

The chain has TRBV10-1 and TRBJ2-7; tentatively, D is TRBD2 (5 bases). V was pared by 4 bases and J by 2 bases, with 9 bases between. The CDR3 extends over 13 amino acids. Germline loops: CDR1 WNHNN, CDR2 SYGVQD (reference sequence). The CDR3, as DNA: TGCGCCAGCAGTGTAGCCGGGACCTACGAGCAGTACTTC. It specifies CASSVAGTYEQYF.

The chain joins TRBV10-3 to TRBJ2-1, with 9 bases matching TRBD2. With V trimmed by 2 bases and J by 0 bases, 8 bases remained unmatched. CDR1 ENHRY and CDR2 SYGVKD come from the germline V gene. This CDR3 has 18 amino acids. For the CDR3, the DNA is TGTGCCATCAGTGAGAGGAGGAGCGGGAGGTTCTCCTACAATGAGCAGTTCTTC. Residues: CAISERRSGRFSYNEQFF.

The rearrangement links TRBV27 to TRBJ1-2, with a possible D match to TRBD1 (6 bases). Germline V gives CDR1 MNHEY, CDR2 SMNVEV (reference sequence). CDR3 length equals 14 residues. V lost 3 bases and J lost 3, with 11 bases in between. The CDR3 bases are TGTGCCAGCAGTTTTTCGACAGGTTACTATGGCTACACCTTC. Protein: CASSFSTGYYGYTF.

V usage is TRBV7-9 and J usage is TRBJ2-1, with TRBD2 matching 10 bases. Germline lookup yields CDR1 SEHNR and CDR2 FQNEAQ (reference sequence). The V gene end was trimmed by 4 bases and the J gene end by 0 bases; junction bases not matched to a gene: 12. There are 19 residues in the CDR3. CDR3 DNA: TGTGCCAGCAGCTCGGTCGCTAGCGGGAGCCAGAGCTCCTACAATGAGCAGTTCTTC. It encodes CASSSVASGSQSSYNEQFF.

The rearrangement links TRBV19 to TRBJ2-7; TRBD2 is a possible D gene (6 bases). The V gene's germline CDR1 is LNHDA and CDR2 SQIVND (reference sequence). This CDR3 region has 15 residues. V was pared by 3 bases and J by 3 bases, with 15 bases between. DNA for the CDR3: TGTGCCAGTAGTATCCGGGTACGGGGGTACTACGAGCAGTACTTC. Translation: CASSIRVRGYYEQYF.

This chain joins TRBV12-5 and TRBJ2-7; 10 nucleotides agree with TRBD1. Trimming took 2 bases from V and 4 from J; bases not matched to a gene: 11. The CDR3 is made up of 17 amino acids. Germline-derived CDR1 and CDR2 are LGHNT and FRNRAP. CDR3 coding DNA: TGTGCTAGTGGTTTGACTGACAGGGGGCGATCAGCGTACGAGCAGTACTTC. It is translated as CASGLTDRGRSAYEQYF.

The genes are TRBV6-5 and TRBJ2-3; D might be TRBD2 (6 bases). Germline CDR1 MNHEY, CDR2 SVGAGI. With 7 bases removed from V and 7 bases from J, the gap between germline ends came to 15 bases. CDR3 length equals 13 residues. Here the CDR3 reads CASMVAGRNTQYF. Here the CDR3 DNA reads TGTGCCAGCATGGTGGCGGGGAGGAATACGCAGTATTTT.

This chain uses TRBV14 with TRBJ1-4, with 9 bases aligning to TRBD1. CDR3 length: 16 residues. Unmatched junction bases numbered 12, after V lost 5 bases and J lost 8 bases. CDR1 is SGHDN, CDR2 FVKESK, per germline. The CDR3 DNA reads TGTGCCAGCAGCGCCCGCGGGACAGGGTTTTGGGAAAAACTGTTTTTT. This translates into CASSARGTGFWEKLFF.

A word on this clone: Other nucleotide sequences from this sample produce the same CDR3. V and J are TRBV15 and TRBJ2-5, with TRBD1 identical over 10 bases. V shed 3 bases and J 5 bases; nucleotides not matched to a gene: 0. The CDR3 length is 13 residues. Per germline, CDR1 LNHNV and CDR2 YYDKDF (reference sequence). DNA of the CDR3: TGTGCCACCAGCAGGGACAGGGGGGAGACCCAGTACTTC. Amino acids: CATSRDRGETQYF.

The V call is TRBV7-2, the J call TRBJ1-2; TRBD1 might be the D (6 bases). Trimming stripped 1 base from V and 3 bases from J, with 15 bases between. The germline V gene encodes CDR1 SGHTA and CDR2 FQGNSA. CDR3 length equals 16 residues. The CDR3 DNA sequence: TGTGCCAGCAGCTTAGGGGGGGGCGGGTCCGACTATGGCTACACCTTC. Amino acids: CASSLGGGGSDYGYTF. Drawing the rest from reference TRBV7-2 and TRBJ1-2, the complete variable domain is GAGVSQSPSNKVTEKGKDVELRCDPISGHTALYWYRQSLGQGLEFLIYFQGNSAPDKSGLPSDRFSAERTGGSVSTLTIQRTQQEDSAVYLCASSLGGGGSDYGYTFGSGTRLTVV.

This clone has only one observation. V is TRBV19 and J is TRBJ2-2; 8 bases align to TRBD1. CDR1 is LNHDA, CDR2 SQIVND, per germline (reference sequence). The CDR3 runs 16 residues. With V trimmed by 3 bases and J by 3 bases, 6 bases remained unmatched. This chain's CDR3 is CASSISGGADTGELFF. Written as DNA, the CDR3 is TGTGCCAGTAGTATTTCAGGGGGCGCTGACACCGGGGAGCTGTTTTTT.

The genes are TRBV7-2 and TRBJ1-1, with 8 bases matching TRBD1. The CDR3 is 17 amino acids. CDR1 SGHTA and CDR2 FQGNSA come from the germline V gene. J was trimmed by 2 bases and V by 6 bases; bases with no gene match: 14. The CDR3 DNA is TGTGCCAGCAGACCATGGGGGCAGGGGGCTTATAACACTGAAGCTTTCTTT. It yields the protein CASRPWGQGAYNTEAFF.

V is TRBV18 and J is TRBJ2-7; 7 nucleotides agree with TRBD1. J was trimmed by 4 bases and V by 5 bases; bases with no gene match: 5. Germline CDR1 KGHSH, CDR2 LQKENI. This CDR3 spans 13 amino acids. The CDR3 reads CASSGKQGYEQYF. In nucleotides, the CDR3 is TGTGCCAGCTCAGGAAAACAGGGGTACGAGCAGTACTTC.

The rearrangement links TRBV9 to TRBJ2-7; TRBD2 matches 13 bases. The germline CDR1 and CDR2 sequences are SGDLS and YYNGEE. The CDR3 runs 16 residues. Trimming at V came to 4 bases and at J to 4 bases, leaving 8 bases not matched to a gene. CDR3 region: CASSPTGTSGIYEQYF. In DNA, the CDR3 is TGTGCCAGCAGCCCCACCGGGACTAGCGGGATTTACGAGCAGTACTTC.

The chain recombines TRBV2 with TRBJ2-5; D is perhaps TRBD1 (5 bases). There are 13 residues in the CDR3. V gave up 6 bases and J gave up 4 bases, with 12 bases separating them. CDR1 and CDR2 from the germline V gene are SNHLY and FYNNEI. The CDR3 DNA is TGTGCCAGCAGCACAGGAGACGTAGAGACCCAGTACTTC. Translated, it gives CASSTGDVETQYF.

The CDR3 DNA reads as TGTGCCAGCAGCTTAGGAGGGACAGGGGGCGAAAAACTGTTTTTT. Residues: CASSLGGTGGEKLFF. The chain recombines TRBV13 with TRBJ1-4; 12 bases are a match to TRBD1. The V and J ends lost 0 bases and 8 bases, in that order; junction bases with no gene match: 1. Germline V gives CDR1 PRHDT, CDR2 FYEKMQ (reference sequence). This CDR3 is 15 amino acids long.

The chain employs TRBV5-8 and TRBJ1-6, with 7 positions matching TRBD1. The CDR3 consists of 15 residues. The J segment lost 5 bases and the V segment lost 5 bases, leaving 7 bases of the junction unmatched. The germline V gene has CDR1 SGHTS and CDR2 YDEGEE. CDR3 protein: CASSYGQVDNSPLHF. For the CDR3, the DNA is TGTGCCAGCAGTTACGGACAGGTCGATAATTCACCCCTCCACTTT. Full variable domain (remainder filled in from reference TRBV5-8 and TRBJ1-6): EAGVTQSPTHLIKTRGQQATLRCSPISGHTSVYWYQQALGLGLQFLLWYDEGEERNRGNFPPRFSGRQFPNYSSELNVNALELEDSALYLCASSYGQVDNSPLHFGNGTRLTVT.

The CDR3 bases are TGTGCCAGCAGCCCTAGCGCCTATAATTCACCCCTCCACTTT. Translation gives CASSPSAYNSPLHF. V gene TRBV7-9 combines with J gene TRBJ1-6; no clear D gene. V was trimmed by 5 bases and J by 2 bases, leaving 7 bases between them. Germline V gene lookup returns CDR1 SEHNR and CDR2 FQNEAQ (reference sequence). The CDR3 covers 14 residues.

The chain links TRBV3-1 (or the pseudogene TRBV3-2) to TRBJ1-5; D is uncertain. V shed 1 base and J shed 7 bases, with 11 bases lying between them. Germline V gene lookup returns CDR1 LGHDT and CDR2 YNNKEL (reference sequence). This CDR3 has 14 residues. As DNA, the CDR3 is TGTGCCAGCAGCCAAGGAGGAGGGCTACAGCCCCAGCATTTT. Translated, it gives CASSQGGGLQPQHF.

The V call is TRBV2, the J call TRBJ1-1, with a tentative D call TRBD1 (5 bases). The CDR3 has 13 amino acids. Looked up from germline, CDR1 is SNHLY and CDR2 is FYNNEI. Trimming pared 7 bases from V and 2 bases from J, leaving 11 bases between. The CDR3 DNA follows: TGTGCCAGCATTTATCAGGGCAACACTGAAGCTTTCTTT. This codes for CASIYQGNTEAFF.

This clone appeared once. The V and J genes are TRBV19 and TRBJ2-2; 12 bases line up with TRBD1. The CDR3 has 15 amino acids. J gave up 5 bases and V 4 bases, and 2 bases lay outside the gene matches. Per germline, CDR1 LNHDA and CDR2 SQIVND (reference sequence). The chain's CDR3 is CASSRDRGPTGELFF. The CDR3 DNA follows: TGTGCCAGTAGTAGGGACAGGGGGCCGACCGGGGAGCTGTTTTTT.

The chain employs TRBV5-5 and TRBJ1-3; D perhaps matches TRBD1 (5 bases). The V end lost 0 bases, the J end lost 0 bases, and 10 bases lay between the germline ends. CDR3 length: 16 residues. Germline CDR1 reads SGHKS; CDR2 reads YYEKEE (reference sequence). The CDR3 region is CASSLEGRYSGNTIYF. CDR3 in DNA: TGTGCCAGCAGCTTGGAGGGGCGTTACTCTGGAAACACCATATATTTT. The whole variable domain, remainder taken from reference TRBV5-5 and TRBJ1-3, is DAGVTQSPTHLIKTRGQQVTLRCSPISGHKSVSWYQQVLGQGPQFIFQYYEKEERGRGNFPDRFSARQFPNYSSELNVNALLLGDSALYLCASSLEGRYSGNTIYFGEGSWLTVV.

The rearrangement uses TRBV7-2 and TRBJ2-5; D is unclear. Germline-derived CDR1 and CDR2 are SGHTA and FQGNSA. The CDR3 has 14 residues. The V end was cut by 5 bases, the J end by 6 bases, with 16 bases between. Written as DNA, the CDR3 is TGTGCCAGCAGCGCAGAATGGTCAACCAAGACCCAGTACTTC. This encodes CASSAEWSTKTQYF. The variable domain in full, with the rest retrieved from reference TRBV7-2 and TRBJ2-5, is GAGVSQSPSNKVTEKGKDVELRCDPISGHTALYWYRQSLGQGLEFLIYFQGNSAPDKSGLPSDRFSAERTGGSVSTLTIQRTQQEDSAVYLCASSAEWSTKTQYFGPGTRLLVL.

This clone is a singleton in its sample. This rearrangement joins TRBV3-1 (or the pseudogene TRBV3-2) to TRBJ2-1, with 7 positions matching TRBD1. The ends lost 3 bases at V and 0 bases at J; junction bases unmatched: 8. The CDR3 spans 17 residues. Germline lookup yields CDR1 LGHDT and CDR2 YNNKEL (reference sequence). The CDR3 is CASSHDPRDSSYNEQFF. The CDR3 DNA reads TGTGCCAGCAGCCATGATCCCCGGGACAGCTCCTACAATGAGCAGTTCTTC.

The chain uses TRBV4-3 and TRBJ1-2; weak D call: TRBD1 (5 bases). This CDR3 spans 15 amino acids. Germline V CDR1 and CDR2: LGHNA, YSLEER. V dropped 0 bases and J dropped 8 bases, with 16 bases sitting between them. The CDR3: CASSQDVSGGGGYTF. The CDR3 nucleotides read TGCGCCAGCAGCCAAGATGTGTCGGGGGGAGGAGGCTACACCTTC.

The chain carries TRBV9 and TRBJ2-3; D remains ambiguous. V was shortened by 4 bases and J by 1 base, with 4 bases between the two germline ends. This CDR3 comprises 12 residues. Germline CDR1 SGDLS, CDR2 YYNGEE. In DNA, the CDR3 is TGTGCCAGCAGCCTTCGCACAGATACGCAGTATTTT. Its protein product is CASSLRTDTQYF.

This sequence joins TRBV14 and TRBJ2-1, with 10 bases that match TRBD2. This CDR3 is built from 17 residues. Germline CDR1 reads SGHDN; CDR2 reads FVKESK. The V segment lost 0 bases and the J segment 7 bases; nucleotides outside the gene matches: 9. In nucleotides, the CDR3 is TGTGCCAGCAGCCAAGATAGGCCTAGCGGGAGACCAAATGAGCAGTTCTTC. Its protein product is CASSQDRPSGRPNEQFF.